The T cell receptor (beta chain) described here comes from a study of human T cells and chemical hapten exposure (dated by TCRdb to about 2021). Regarding the complete study: For sensitization, 2% DPC in acetone was applied to an approximately 2 cm by approximately 2 cm area of upper inner arm skin. Patients additionally received weekly therapeutic DPC doses to the scalp throughout the approximately 25-week study period. Patch testing on the upper back used Finn chambers containing 0.01% DPC, with scoring done after 6 days according to International Contact Dermatitis Research Group standards. Most of the patients in the cohort were female, and the cohort covered alopecia areata with under or over 50% scalp involvement, alopecia totalis and alopecia universalis. Libraries were pooled for sequencing, and variation in per-sample TCR yields was attributed mainly to small differences in library volumes within the pool. The study tracked peripheral blood TCR repertoire changes in vivo during primary and secondary sensitization to the hapten diphenylcyclopropenone (DPC) in alopecia patients. Blood samples were taken from patients before sensitization (week 0) and at 2, 6 and about 24 weeks after DPC sensitization. Blood for TCR sequencing was provided by twenty-nine alopecia patients at one to four time points (pre-sensitization, 2, 6 and 24 weeks).

The paper's findings and limits, for the study overall: After repeated subsampling, the strength of the expansion versus patch-test correlation and the threshold at which it became significant changed. A positive correlation was found between the number of PT1 expanded TCRs and patch test score, with significance reached at thresholds 8, 16 and 32 but not 4. Expanded TCRs formed significantly more large CDR3 similarity clusters than pre-sensitization or healthy control sets, consistent with antigen-driven responses. Because all patients had alopecia, a presumed autoimmune disease, the immune response of the patients might differ from that of healthy individuals. No change with DPC sensitization was found in the number of TCRs above 1 in 1000 frequency, and no evidence of global repertoire structure alterations was found.

Libraries were prepared through RACE. The sample was run on a NextSeq 500. During library preparation, unique molecular identifiers were attached to individual cDNA molecules so that TCRs could be counted quantitatively and reproducibly. From each blood RNA sample, both TCR alpha and TCR beta chains were sequenced. In the source study's methods: A median of about 89,000 TCRs per sample was observed, with a range of about 23,224 to 700,000. The Decombinator software suite was used to annotate the V, J and CDR3 of the TCR reads. To make PS versus PT1 abundance plots, every sample was subsampled to the same number of TCRs (28,000). TCRs were defined as expanded if absent before sensitization and observed at least eight times at the 2-week time point. TCRdb ran its own pipeline on the public reads, namely fastp trimming at Q25 and MiXCR clone calling, and kept in-frame beta chains. CDR3 protein duplicates are merged, each entry listing the most common genes and DNA. The V and J calls and clone size are TCRdb's, not the authors'. In all, the sample holds about 81,000 distinct CDR3 sequences, and approximately 8% of those were seen once. The top ten clones comprise roughly 1.6% of the sample.

The label giving this sample's time point can be read as: patch test 1, 2 weeks after DPC sensitization. Taken with the paper, the label for treatment or condition translates to: therapeutic diphenylcyclopropenone sensitization with weekly scalp DPC. Blood at each patch-test visit was drawn before the patch test was applied. Patients were eligible if aged 18 to 70, diagnosed with alopecia and judged suitable for DPC therapy, and pregnant patients were excluded. Total RNA was extracted from unfractionated whole blood collected in Tempus Blood RNA tubes. This clonotype was counted a single time. Its antigen specificity is not known. An end of the junction differs from the germline gene, which may be a read error. The sequencing used whole blood, collected in connection with sensitization to the hapten diphenylcyclopropenone (DPC). The sequence came from a woman in her 30s with alopecia areata. Some clones in this sample may be carry-over from other donors' samples.

In nucleotide form, the sequence is TGTGCCAGCAGCCTGTATCTTGGGGCAGATATGCAGTATTTT. It specifies CASSLYLGADMQYF. The chain uses TRBV6-4 and TRBJ2-3; a weak D assignment points to TRBD1 (5 bases agree). From the cysteine through the phenylalanine, the CDR3 covers 14 amino acids. Kept here is only the CDR3 DNA, which spans 42 bases and is read in frame from base 1. According to the germline V gene, CDR1 reads MRHNA and CDR2 reads SNTAGT.